These 10 T cell receptor beta chains were all obtained from the same sample, sequenced in a study of post-analysis software for immune sequencing data. Whole-study results and caveats: Patients carried roughly 5 TRBV segments more frequently than controls did, and TRBV5-6, TRBV5-1 and TRBV20-1 were among them.

cDNA libraries of TCR beta carried unique molecular identifiers. TCRdb ran MiXCR on the PCR reads and lists one entry per CDR3 protein. The profile covers some 690,000 distinct CDR3 sequences, with 59% appearing a single time and approximately 10% taken by the ten largest. These receptors have no identified antigens. Sequencing was carried out using blood. The receptor set was obtained from a girl under 10 years old with multiple sclerosis.

The sample holds one count of this clonotype. V and J are TRBV12-3 or TRBV12-4 and TRBJ2-2; TRBD2 matches at 9 bases. V shed 6 bases, J shed 4 bases, and the junction held 12 bases outside the gene matches. This CDR3 spans 17 amino acids. Here the CDR3 DNA reads TGTGCCAGCAGCTTCCGAGCGGGGGGCGAAAGCACCGGGGAGCTGTTTTTT. It specifies CASSFRAGGESTGELFF.

This clonotype was counted ten times or more. The genes are TRBV7-6 and TRBJ2-3, with 9 positions matching TRBD1. The trim removed 5 bases at V and 7 bases at J, leaving 10 bases unmatched. The CDR3 has 15 residues. Per the germline V gene, CDR1 is SGHVS and CDR2 is FNYEAQ. The CDR3 loop is CASSLPGQGSYTQYF. In DNA form, the CDR3 reads TGTGCCAGCAGCCTACCGGGACAGGGTTCCTATACGCAGTATTTT.

This chain links TRBV12-3 or TRBV12-4 with TRBJ1-5; 8 positions match TRBD1. V was clipped by 5 bases and J by 2 bases; unmatched bases: 5. The CDR3 is 15 residues long. CDR3 nucleotide sequence: TGTGCCAGCAGTCCGACAGGGGTAGGCAATCAGCCCCAGCATTTT. Translating gives CASSPTGVGNQPQHF.

This clonotype came up a few times. The chain combines TRBV5-1 with TRBJ2-2, with D maybe TRBD1 (6 bases). This CDR3 is 15 amino acids long. V was cut by 5 bases and J by 4 bases, with 15 bases left in between. Germline V gives CDR1 SGHRS, CDR2 YFSETQ. The CDR3 nucleotides read TGCGCCAGCAGGGGATTAACAGGGAGCACCGGGGAGCTGTTTTTT. Translation: CASRGLTGSTGELFF.

This clonotype was seen only a few times. The rearrangement links TRBV20-1 to TRBJ2-5, with 8 bases matching TRBD1. The junction had 8 bases not matched to a gene; V was cut back by 6 bases and J by 2 bases. The germline V gene encodes CDR1 DFQATT and CDR2 SNEGSKA (reference sequence). The CDR3 is 14 residues long. Here the CDR3 reads CSAPPGDRQETQYF. The CDR3 DNA is TGCAGTGCCCCCCCCGGGGACAGGCAAGAGACCCAGTACTTC.

The rearrangement links TRBV20-1 to TRBJ2-7; tentative D call: TRBD1 (6 bases). This CDR3 has 13 amino acids. Germline V gene lookup returns CDR1 DFQATT and CDR2 SNEGSKA (reference sequence). With 3 bases removed from V and 6 bases from J, the gap between germline ends came to 15 bases. CDR3 amino acids: CSASGEGVSEQYF. The CDR3 DNA sequence: TGCAGTGCTAGCGGCGAGGGGGTATCCGAGCAGTACTTC.

The chain couples TRBV20-1 to TRBJ2-7; D is undetermined. CDR1 and CDR2 (germline): DFQATT, SNEGSKA (reference sequence). The CDR3 has 13 residues. Trimming pared 1 base from V and 3 bases from J, leaving 10 bases between. The CDR3 loop reads CSARVTQNYEQYF. As DNA, the CDR3 is TGCAGTGCTAGAGTAACCCAAAACTACGAGCAGTACTTC.

For this clonotype: One end of the junction varies from germline; a read error may be responsible. The J gene is TRBJ1-1, the V gene TRBV6-5; 7 bases align to TRBD1. The CDR3 length is 13 residues. Germline V gene lookup returns CDR1 MNHEY and CDR2 SVGAGI. Here the CDR3 reads CASRGTANTEAFF. CDR3 nucleotides: TGTGCCAGCAGGGGGACAGCTAACACGGAAGCTTTCTTT.

In its sample, this clonotype was seen once. This chain links TRBV18 with TRBJ2-1, with D possibly matching TRBD2 (5 bases). The CDR3 is 15 residues long. Per germline, CDR1 KGHSH and CDR2 LQKENI. The V end lost 3 bases, the J end lost 3 bases, and 12 bases lay between the germline ends. CDR3 coding DNA: TGTGCCAGCTCACCCAAGACGGGGATCTACAATGAGCAGTTCTTC. Encoded protein: CASSPKTGIYNEQFF.

J is TRBJ1-1 and V is TRBV18; D is unresolved. Germline assignment: CDR1 KGHSH and CDR2 LQKENI. The CDR3 has 13 amino acids. V was clipped by 3 bases and J by 6 bases, with 11 bases between them. The CDR3 here is CASSPLPDAEAFF. The CDR3 nucleotides are TGTGCCAGCTCACCCTTGCCGGACGCTGAAGCTTTCTTT. The full variable domain, its missing parts supplied by reference TRBV18 and TRBJ1-1, is NAGVMQNPRHLVRRRGQEARLRCSPMKGHSHVYWYRQLPEEGLKFMVYLQKENIIDESGMPKERFSAEFPKEGPSILRIQQVVRGDSAAYFCASSPLPDAEAFFGQGTRLTVV.